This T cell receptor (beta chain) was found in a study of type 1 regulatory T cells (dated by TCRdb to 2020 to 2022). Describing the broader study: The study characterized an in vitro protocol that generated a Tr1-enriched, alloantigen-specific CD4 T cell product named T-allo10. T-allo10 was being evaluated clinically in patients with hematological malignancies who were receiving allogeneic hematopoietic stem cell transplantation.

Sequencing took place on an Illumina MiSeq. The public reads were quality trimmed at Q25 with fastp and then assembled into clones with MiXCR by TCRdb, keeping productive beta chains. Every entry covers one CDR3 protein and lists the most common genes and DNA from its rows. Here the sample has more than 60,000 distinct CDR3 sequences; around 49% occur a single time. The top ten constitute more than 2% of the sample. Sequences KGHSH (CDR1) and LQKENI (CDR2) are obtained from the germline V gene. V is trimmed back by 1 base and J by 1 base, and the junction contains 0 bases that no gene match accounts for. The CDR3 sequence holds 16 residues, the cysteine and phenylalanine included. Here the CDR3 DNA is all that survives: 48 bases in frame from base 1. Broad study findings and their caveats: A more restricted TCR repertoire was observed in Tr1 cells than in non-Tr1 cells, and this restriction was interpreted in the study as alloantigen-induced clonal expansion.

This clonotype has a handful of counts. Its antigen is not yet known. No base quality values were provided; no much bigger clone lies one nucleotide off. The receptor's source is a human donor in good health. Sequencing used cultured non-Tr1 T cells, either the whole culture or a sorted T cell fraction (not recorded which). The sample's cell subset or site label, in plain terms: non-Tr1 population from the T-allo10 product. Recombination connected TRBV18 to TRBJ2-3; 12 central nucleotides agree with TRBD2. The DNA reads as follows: TGTGCCAGCTCACCACGACTAGCGGGGGGCACAGATACGCAGTATTTT. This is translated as CASSPRLAGGTDTQYF.